The 19 T cell receptor beta chains presented below share a single source sample, sequenced in a study of blood T cell repertoires in COVID-19. The data were produced by immunoSEQ multiplex PCR, yet TCRdb's version contains in-frame clones alone and is incomplete. Here the sample spans tens of thousands of clones, roughly 80% being singletons. What was sequenced was peripheral blood. The source is a human donor in a cohort sampled during active COVID-19.

The chain has TRBV12-5 and TRBJ2-3; tentative D call: TRBD2 (6 bases). The CDR3 has 14 amino acids. Germline loops: CDR1 LGHNT, CDR2 FRNRAP. Trimming removed 9 bases at V and 2 bases at J, with 15 bases between. DNA for the CDR3: TGTGCTAGCGGACCGGGCGGGGCCACAGATACGCAGTATTTT. It codes for CASGPGGATDTQYF.

The chain couples TRBV30 to TRBJ1-1, with TRBD1 matching over 7 bases. CDR3 length: 13 residues. V trimming: 5 bases; J trimming: 0 bases; junction bases outside the gene matches: 3. CDR1 is GTSNPN, CDR2 SVGIG, per germline (reference sequence). The CDR3 protein is CAWSGQMNTEAFF. The CDR3 DNA reads as TGTGCCTGGTCGGGACAGATGAACACTGAAGCTTTCTTT.

CDR3 in amino acids: CAISEPGQTNTGELFF. The CDR3 DNA reads as TGTGCCATCAGTGAACCGGGACAGACGAACACCGGGGAGCTGTTTTTT. This rearrangement joins TRBV10-3 to TRBJ2-2; 7 positions match TRBD1. CDR3 length: 16 amino acids. J lost 0 bases, V lost 3 bases, and 4 bases had no gene match. The germline V gene encodes CDR1 ENHRY and CDR2 SYGVKD.

This clone has a handful of counts. The V gene is TRBV27, the J gene TRBJ2-1, with D possibly matching TRBD2 (6 bases). This CDR3 is 15 amino acids long. CDR1 is MNHEY and CDR2 is SMNVEV in the germline V gene (reference sequence). The V gene lost 5 bases and the J gene lost 5 bases, with 16 bases spanning the gap. Here the CDR3 DNA reads TGTGCCAGCAGTCTCCGTTTGCAGCGGGACAATGAGCAGTTCTTC. Translated: CASSLRLQRDNEQFF.

This clone was recorded a few times. The chain carries TRBV18 and TRBJ1-2, with D possibly TRBD1 on 5 matching bases. The CDR3 is made up of 13 amino acids. In germline, CDR1 is KGHSH, CDR2 LQKENI. Trimming removed 3 bases at V and 6 bases at J, with 11 bases between. Written as DNA, the CDR3 is TGTGCCAGCTCACCGCAGGGAATCGATGGCTACACCTTC. Translating it yields CASSPQGIDGYTF.

V and J are TRBV6-6 and TRBJ2-5, with D tentatively TRBD2 (6 bases). Germline CDR1 is MNHNY and CDR2 is SVGAGI (reference sequence). CDR3 length equals 15 residues. V was trimmed by 2 bases and J by 2 bases, leaving 12 bases between them. Here the CDR3 reads CASSYGGTRQETQYF. CDR3 DNA sequence: TGTGCCAGCAGTTACGGGGGGACGCGACAAGAGACCCAGTACTTC.

The genes are TRBV7-9 and TRBJ2-5; TRBD1 aligns across 9 bases. In germline, CDR1 is SEHNR, CDR2 FQNEAQ (reference sequence). V was clipped by 5 bases and J by 3 bases; unmatched bases: 7. The CDR3 runs to 15 residues. The CDR3, as DNA: TGTGCCAGCAGCGACCGGGACAGGGATAAAGAGACCCAGTACTTC. Residues: CASSDRDRDKETQYF.

The chain combines TRBV9 with TRBJ2-1; 9 bases agree with TRBD1. Germline values: CDR1 SGDLS, CDR2 YYNGEE. This CDR3 spans 13 amino acids. V shed 3 bases and J 8 bases; nucleotides not matched to a gene: 3. The CDR3 nucleotides are TGTGCCAGCAGCGCGGACAGGGGTGATGAGCAGTTCTTC. Its protein product is CASSADRGDEQFF. The full variable domain, its missing parts supplied by reference TRBV9 and TRBJ2-1, is DSGVTQTPKHLITATGQRVTLRCSPRSGDLSVYWYQQSLDQGLQFLIQYYNGEERAKGNILERFSAQQFPDLHSELNLSSLELGDSALYFCASSADRGDEQFFGPGTRLTVL.

This chain connects TRBV5-6 to TRBJ2-7, with a weak D call TRBD2 (5 bases). The CDR3 covers 13 residues. The germline CDR1 and CDR2 sequences are SGHDT and YYEEEE. V lost 2 bases to trimming and J lost 0 bases, with 6 bases between them. The CDR3 here is CASSFRDSYEQYF. The CDR3 DNA sequence: TGTGCCAGCAGCTTCCGGGACTCCTACGAGCAGTACTTC.

The chain links TRBV23-1 to TRBJ2-7, with D possibly TRBD2 on 5 matching bases. TRBV23-1 is designated an ORF whose function remains uncertain. Deletions cut 3 bases from V and 6 bases from J, with 12 bases between. The CDR3 loop spans 13 amino acids. The CDR3 DNA is TGCGCCAGCAGTCAGCGGGTCGGCACCGAGCAGTACTTC. Encoded protein: CASSQRVGTEQYF.

This chain joins TRBV7-2 and TRBJ2-1, with D perhaps TRBD2 (6 bases). Looked up from germline, CDR1 is SGHTA and CDR2 is FQGNSA. V lost 4 bases, J lost 7 bases, and 17 bases lay in between. This CDR3 is built from 15 residues. The CDR3 DNA follows: TGTGCCAGCAGCTCGGGACTGCCCCCGGTGAATGAGCAGTTCTTC. This encodes CASSSGLPPVNEQFF.

The sample holds a few counts of this clone. V gene TRBV29-1 combines with J gene TRBJ2-7; 8 bases match TRBD1. Trimming removed 6 bases from V and 5 bases from J; junction bases left unmatched: 9. There are 13 residues in the CDR3. Germline V lookup: CDR1 SQVTM, CDR2 ANQGSEA. The DNA of the CDR3 is TGCAGCGTGCGACCTGGACAGGGAAACGAGCAGTACTTC. It is translated as CSVRPGQGNEQYF.

The chain carries TRBV5-4 and TRBJ1-1, with 9 bases aligning to TRBD1. Per the germline V gene, CDR1 is SGHNT and CDR2 is YYREEE (reference sequence). Losses at the gene ends were 4 bases for V and 9 bases for J; bases not matched to a gene: 13. This CDR3 has 15 residues. CDR3 bases: TGTGCCAGCAGCCTACCGCAAACCGGGACAGGGAAAGCTTTCTTT. Its translation is CASSLPQTGTGKAFF.

The chain uses TRBV15 and TRBJ2-3, with 7 bases fitting TRBD1. Germline V gene sequence: CDR1 LNHNV, CDR2 YYDKDF (reference sequence). The CDR3 is 15 amino acids. Trimming took 5 bases from V and 3 from J; bases not matched to a gene: 8. The CDR3 sequence is CATSPFGQATDTQYF. CDR3 DNA sequence: TGTGCCACCAGCCCCTTCGGACAGGCGACAGATACGCAGTATTTT.

This rearrangement joins TRBV7-8 to TRBJ1-5; D is possibly TRBD1 (6 bases). The V end was cut by 5 bases, the J end by 2 bases, with 13 bases between. The CDR3 covers 15 residues. CDR1 is SGHVS and CDR2 is FQNEAQ in the germline V gene. CDR3 loop: CASSLGGGRNQPQHF. The CDR3 DNA reads as TGTGCCAGCAGCCTAGGGGGGGGCCGCAATCAGCCCCAGCATTTT.

This clone was seen just once. This chain uses TRBV27 with TRBJ2-1; D is unresolved. Per the germline V gene, CDR1 is MNHEY and CDR2 is SMNVEV (reference sequence). The CDR3 runs 12 residues. The V gene lost 6 bases and the J gene lost 4 bases, with 7 bases spanning the gap. For the CDR3, the DNA is TGTGCCAGCAGCCCGTCGTACAATGAGCAGTTCTTC. It is translated as CASSPSYNEQFF.

V usage is TRBV6-6 and J usage is TRBJ2-1, with D unresolved. Between the trimmed V and J ends, which lost 0 bases and 6 bases, there was a span of 9 bases. The CDR3 runs to 14 residues. CDR1 is MNHNY, CDR2 SVGAGI, per germline (reference sequence). Written as DNA, the CDR3 is TGTGCCAGCAGTTACTCGCAAGAAGCCAATGAGCAGTTCTTC. This translates into CASSYSQEANEQFF.

This rearrangement joins TRBV19 to TRBJ1-1; D not certain. The CDR3 runs 14 residues. Trimming left V 6 bases short and J 10 bases short, with 21 bases between. Germline V gives CDR1 LNHDA, CDR2 SQIVND (reference sequence). DNA for the CDR3: TGTGCCAGTAGCCTCCCCGGGAGCGCCCGGGGAGCTTTCTTT. This codes for CASSLPGSARGAFF.

The table lists this clone with a count of one. The chain joins TRBV3-1 (or the pseudogene TRBV3-2) to TRBJ1-1, with a tentative D call TRBD1 (5 bases). The CDR3 has 14 residues. Between the trimmed V and J ends, which lost 4 bases and 0 bases, there was a span of 9 bases. The germline V gene has CDR1 LGHDT and CDR2 YNNKEL (reference sequence). In DNA form, the CDR3 reads TGTGCCAGCAGCCCCAGGGCTATGAACACTGAAGCTTTCTTT. It translates to CASSPRAMNTEAFF.